The subject of this entry is one T cell receptor beta chain. Its target is unknown. Germline CDR1 SGDLS, CDR2 YYNGEE. This CDR3 region has 16 residues. V shed 2 bases and J 6 bases; nucleotides not matched to a gene: 8. The data stem from a study of shared clonotypes between healthy human individuals. Study-level points and caveats: The genetic and exposure-history diversity represented was limited by few donors.

TCRdb's copy holds only in-frame clones and misses some; the assay was immunoSEQ multiplex PCR. This sample has more than 2,000,000 clones; approximately 95% occur once, and the top ten carry about 0.37%. The sequenced material came from naive CD4+ T cells from PBMCs. Subset reported: CD45RA+ positively selected. The rearrangement uses TRBV9 and TRBJ2-7; TRBD2 aligns across 13 bases. This sequence originates from a man younger than 35 in good health. Some clones in this sample may be carry-over from other donors' samples. CDR3 sequence: CASSVGGLAGAGEQYF. CDR3 coding DNA: TGTGCCAGCAGCGTTGGAGGACTAGCGGGAGCCGGCGAGCAGTACTTC. Looking up the rest from reference TRBV9 and TRBJ2-7 gives the full variable domain: DSGVTQTPKHLITATGQRVTLRCSPRSGDLSVYWYQQSLDQGLQFLIQYYNGEERAKGNILERFSAQQFPDLHSELNLSSLELGDSALYFCASSVGGLAGAGEQYFGPGTRLTVT.